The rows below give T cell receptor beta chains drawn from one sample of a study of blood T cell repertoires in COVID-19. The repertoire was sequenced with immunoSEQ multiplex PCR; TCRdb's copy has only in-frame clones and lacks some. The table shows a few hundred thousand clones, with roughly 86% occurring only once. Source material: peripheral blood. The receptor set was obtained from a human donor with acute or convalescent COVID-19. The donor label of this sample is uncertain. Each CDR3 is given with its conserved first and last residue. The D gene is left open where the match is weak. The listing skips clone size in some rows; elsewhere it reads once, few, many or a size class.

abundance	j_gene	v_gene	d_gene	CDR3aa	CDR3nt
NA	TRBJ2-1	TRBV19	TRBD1	CASRKTGEEQFF	TGTGCCAGTAGGAAGACAGGGGAGGAGCAGTTCTTC
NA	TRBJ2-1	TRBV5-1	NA	CASGTGSGPYNEQFF	TGCGCCAGCGGGACTGGGAGCGGGCCTTACAATGAGCAGTTCTTC
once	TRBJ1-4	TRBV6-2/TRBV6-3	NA	CASSSPRKTTNEKLFF	TGTGCCAGCAGTTCGCCCAGGAAAACAACTAATGAAAAACTGTTTTTT
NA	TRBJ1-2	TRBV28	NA	CASSYRDSYTF	TGTGCCAGCAGTTACAGGGATAGCTACACCTTC
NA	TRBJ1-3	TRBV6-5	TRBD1	CASATGAGNTIYF	TGTGCCAGCGCAACAGGGGCTGGAAACACCATATATTTT
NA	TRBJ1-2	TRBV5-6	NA	CASSLIGVEHYGYTF	TGTGCCAGCAGCTTAATCGGTGTAGAGCACTATGGCTACACCTTC
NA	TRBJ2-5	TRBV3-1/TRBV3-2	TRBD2	CASSLKGLAGENQYF	TGTGCCAGCAGCCTCAAGGGACTAGCGGGAGAAAATCAGTACTTC
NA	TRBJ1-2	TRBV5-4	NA	CASSSRGGGWGYTF	TGTGCCAGCAGCTCCCGCGGGGGCGGGTGGGGCTACACCTTC
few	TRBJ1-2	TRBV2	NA	CASSERAADYGYTF	TGTGCCAGCAGTGAGAGGGCCGCGGACTATGGCTACACCTTC
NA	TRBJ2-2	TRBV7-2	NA	CASSPRRTGELFF	TGTGCCAGCAGCCCTCGGCGGACCGGGGAGCTGTTTTTT
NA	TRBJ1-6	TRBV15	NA	CATSRVDSPYNNSPLHF	TGTGCCACCAGCAGAGTAGACAGCCCGTATAATAATTCACCCCTCCACTTT
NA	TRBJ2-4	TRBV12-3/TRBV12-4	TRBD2	CASSLGPGLAGYF	TGTGCCAGCAGTTTAGGACCGGGACTAGCGGGGTACTTC
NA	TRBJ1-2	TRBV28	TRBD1	CASSPGTGRIYGYTF	TGTGCCAGCAGTCCTGGGACAGGGAGGATCTATGGCTACACCTTC
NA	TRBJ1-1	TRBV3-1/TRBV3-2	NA	CASSQVKGHVTEAFF	TGTGCCAGCAGCCAAGTAAAGGGGCATGTCACTGAAGCTTTCTTT
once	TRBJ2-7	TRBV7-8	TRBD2	CASSLVGLAGLNSYEQYF	TGTGCCAGCAGCTTAGTCGGTCTAGCGGGCCTGAACTCCTACGAGCAGTACTTC
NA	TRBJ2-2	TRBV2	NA	CASIGQMNTGELFF	TGTGCCAGCATCGGACAGATGAACACCGGGGAGCTGTTTTTT
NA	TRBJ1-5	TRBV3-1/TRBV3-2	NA	CASSPGLYQPQHF	TGTGCCAGCAGCCCGGGACTCTATCAGCCCCAGCATTTT
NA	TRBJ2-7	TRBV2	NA	CASGQGYEQYF	TGTGCCAGCGGTCAGGGCTACGAGCAGTACTTC
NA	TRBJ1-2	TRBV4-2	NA	CASVGHYGYTF	TGTGCCAGTGTAGGACATTATGGCTACACCTTC
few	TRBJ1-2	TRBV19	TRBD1	CASRPQGAYGYTF	TGTGCCAGTAGGCCACAGGGGGCCTATGGCTACACCTTC
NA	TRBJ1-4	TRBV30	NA	CAWGPGNIMKGLFF	TGTGCCTGGGGCCCCGGGAATATAATGAAAGGGCTGTTTTTT
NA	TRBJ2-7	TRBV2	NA	CASSGQQYYEQYF	TGTGCCAGCTCAGGACAGCAGTACTACGAGCAGTACTTC
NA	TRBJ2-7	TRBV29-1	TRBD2	CSVQTSGSFQEQYF	TGCAGCGTTCAGACTAGCGGGAGTTTTCAAGAGCAGTACTTC
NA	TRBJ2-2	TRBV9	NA	CASRLQGNTGELFF	TGTGCCAGCAGACTACAGGGGAACACCGGGGAGCTGTTTTTT
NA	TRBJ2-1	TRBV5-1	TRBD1	CASSLEQGGANNEQFF	TGCGCCAGCAGCTTGGAGCAAGGGGGCGCAAACAATGAGCAGTTCTTC
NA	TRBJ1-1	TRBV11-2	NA	CASSLASQFNTEAFF	TGTGCCAGCAGCTTAGCATCCCAGTTTAACACTGAAGCTTTCTTT
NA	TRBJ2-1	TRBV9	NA	CASSPRGTIAGEQFF	TGTGCCAGCAGCCCTAGGGGGACTATTGCGGGTGAGCAGTTCTTC
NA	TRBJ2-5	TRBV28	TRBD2	CASSVFTSGTTQYF	TGTGCCAGCTCCGTCTTCACTAGCGGAACTACCCAGTACTTC
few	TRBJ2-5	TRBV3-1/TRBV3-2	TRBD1	CATAGQGGQETQYF	TGTGCCACAGCCGGACAGGGCGGCCAAGAGACCCAGTACTTC